The 2 T cell receptor beta chains in this list originate from one sample, sequenced in a study of shared clonotypes between healthy human individuals. Method: immunoSEQ multiplex PCR; TCRdb's copy keeps in-frame clones and lacks some. Here the sample spans about 2.3 million clones, over 85% being singletons. Sequenced sample: naive CD4+ T cells from PBMCs. Subset described: CD45RA+ positively selected. These TCRs come from a man aged 18-30 years in good health. Some clones in this sample may be carry-over from other donors' samples.

Of note for this clone: The same CDR3 also results from other DNA sequences found in this sample. The chain couples TRBV5-1 to TRBJ2-3; 10 bases fit TRBD2. V was clipped by 0 bases and J by 1 base; unmatched bases: 2. Germline CDR1 SGHRS, CDR2 YFSETQ. CDR3 length: 16 amino acids. The CDR3 DNA reads as TGCGCCAGCAGCTTGGGCGGACTAGCGGGCACAGATACGCAGTATTTT. Encoded protein: CASSLGGLAGTDTQYF.

The rearrangement uses TRBV5-1 and TRBJ2-2; D is unclear. The CDR3 loop spans 13 amino acids. Trimming stripped 4 bases from V and 6 bases from J, with 10 bases between. Looked up from germline, CDR1 is SGHRS and CDR2 is YFSETQ. The CDR3, as DNA: TGCGCCAGCAGCGAGTGGCGACCCGGGGAGCTGTTTTTT. This sequence encodes CASSEWRPGELFF.